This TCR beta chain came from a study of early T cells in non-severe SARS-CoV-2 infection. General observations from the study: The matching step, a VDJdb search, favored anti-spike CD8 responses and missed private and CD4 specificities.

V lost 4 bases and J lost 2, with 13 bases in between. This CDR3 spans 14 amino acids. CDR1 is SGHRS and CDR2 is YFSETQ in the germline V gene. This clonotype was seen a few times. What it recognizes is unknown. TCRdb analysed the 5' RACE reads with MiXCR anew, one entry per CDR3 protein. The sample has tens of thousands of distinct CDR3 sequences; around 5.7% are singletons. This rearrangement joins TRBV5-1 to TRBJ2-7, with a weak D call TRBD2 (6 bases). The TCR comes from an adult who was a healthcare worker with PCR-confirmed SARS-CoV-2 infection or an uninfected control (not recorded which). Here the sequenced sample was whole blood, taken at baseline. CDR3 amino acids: CASSPSGTPYEQYF. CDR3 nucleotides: TGCGCCAGCAGCCCCTCCGGGACTCCCTACGAGCAGTACTTC.